This T cell receptor (beta chain) originates from a study of molecular identifiers for immune sequencing clone quantification. The CDR3 is 16 amino acids. The germline gives CDR1 DFQATT, CDR2 SNEGSKA (reference sequence). Deletions cut 1 base from V and 4 bases from J, with 17 bases between. This clonotype was found many times. Its antigen remains unknown. For naive CD8 T cells, sorting used the CD8+CD4-CCR7+CD45RA+ phenotype. TCRdb analysed the PCR reads with MiXCR anew, one entry per CDR3 protein. The sample yields 15,000 to 25,000 distinct CDR3 sequences, roughly 20% seen once. Study conclusions and caveats: Among about 1 million naive cells, as was reported, spiked Jurkat TCR RNA from one cell was detectable. Under 1% of molecules in naive cells, but over 99% of effector molecules, belonged to clones above 20 RNA copies.

J is TRBJ2-1 and V is TRBV20-1; D ambiguous. What was sequenced was naive CD8+ T cells from blood, with Jurkat cell RNA spiked in. Subset: FACS-sorted CD8+CD4-CCR7+CD45RA+ naive T cells. The sequence was obtained from a human donor in good health. Some libraries in this study had Jurkat cell RNA spiked in. The CDR3 DNA sequence: TGCAGTGCTAGAGCGGGCCCTCCGGAAAGATACAATGAGCAGTTCTTC. Translated: CSARAGPPERYNEQFF.